This TCR beta chain appears in the sequencing data of a study of T cells in Graves' hyperthyroidism and ophthalmopathy. V was trimmed by 2 bases and J by 3 bases, leaving 2 bases between them. Germline V lookup: CDR1 ENHRY, CDR2 SYGVKD. The CDR3 contains 12 residues. RNA transcripts yielded amplified TCR beta CDR3 regions. First-round RT-PCR of the TCR CDR3 relied on the HTBI primer set. In TCRdb, the multiplex PCR reads were re-called with MiXCR into one record per CDR3 protein. Altogether some 350,000 distinct CDR3 sequences are present, 15% to 18% being singletons, with the ten largest covering about 27%. This clonotype was observed a handful of times.

Sequencing input: blood. The rearrangement links TRBV10-3 to TRBJ1-5; D uncertain. The receptor was isolated from a woman under 30 with Graves' hyperthyroidism that later progressed to Graves' ophthalmopathy. The CDR3 loop reads CAISEHNQPQHF. CDR3 in DNA: TGTGCCATCAGTGAGCACAATCAGCCCCAGCATTTT.